The source of this T cell receptor beta chain is a study of cytomegalovirus exposure and HLA in healthy donors. Findings and limits, study-wide: A later analysis linked a missense variant in DCLRE1C to the trimming of TCR beta V and J genes. Three CMV-associated chains were confirmed in vitro to be specific for CMV antigens.

A multiplex PCR was run with 60 Vbeta primers and 13 Jbeta primers. The assay was immunoSEQ multiplex PCR, and TCRdb's table has in-frame clones only and misses some. The sample table includes 90,000 to 130,000 clones. Healthy bone marrow donors supplied every sample. Donors had nominal health at sampling but likely had unrecorded immune exposures. V was trimmed by 0 bases and J by 6 bases, leaving 8 bases between them. CDR1 is MNHEY, CDR2 SMNVEV, per germline (reference sequence). The CDR3 has 14 amino acids. To note about this clone: The target antigen is unknown.

The sample was PBMCs. The chain joins TRBV27 to TRBJ2-2; TRBD2 might be the D (5 bases). The TCR was taken from a man aged 35-49 years in good health and CMV-seropositive. DNA of the CDR3: TGTGCCAGCAGTTTATCGAGGGTATCCGGGGAGCTGTTTTTT. This encodes CASSLSRVSGELFF.